Included here is one TCR beta chain sequence, with context. Its antigen is not known. This sample stems from a study of post-analysis software for immune sequencing data. The CDR3 is 15 residues long. CDR1 is ENHRY, CDR2 SYGVKD, per germline. V dropped 0 bases and J dropped 6 bases, with 15 bases sitting between them. Unique-molecular-identifier-tagged TCR beta cDNA libraries were used. TCRdb called the PCR reads again in MiXCR, with one record for every CDR3 protein. The table has about 770,000 distinct CDR3 sequences, under 60% seen once. Study-wide findings and caveats: F measure grouped same-batch samples tightly together. People with multiple sclerosis had a significantly lower normalized Chao1 diversity than controls did. Patients carried 4 or 5 TRBV segments more frequently than controls did, and TRBV5-6, TRBV5-1 and TRBV20-1 were among them.

The chain employs TRBV10-3 and TRBJ2-7; D call uncertain. The material sequenced was blood. This TCR derives from a girl between 5 and 17 years old with multiple sclerosis. CDR3 bases: TGTGCCATCAGTGAGTCCCGGAACCCGGGCTCCGAGCAGTACTTC. Translation gives CAISESRNPGSEQYF.